The subject of this entry is one T cell receptor (beta chain). This clonotype turned up a few times. What this receptor recognizes is not known. No base quality information exists; no much larger clone differs at one position. Counted from cysteine to phenylalanine, this CDR3 has 14 amino acids. The read is trimmed to its CDR3 DNA, 42 bases read in frame from base 1. V is shortened by 1 base, J by 7 bases, and the region joining them spans 16 bases. CDR1 DFQATT and CDR2 SNEGSKA are derived from the germline V gene (reference sequence). Ficoll-Paque density gradient centrifugation was used to isolate PBMCs. The record originates from a study of T-cell memory formation after mild COVID-19 (dated by TCRdb to about 2021). For context, the study as a whole: TCR sequence clusters from the two donors were found to be largely donor specific. In a couple of donors, T-cell clones that expanded and contracted after mild COVID-19 were followed by sequencing TCRalpha and TCRbeta repertoires longitudinally. Two young, previously healthy adult volunteers made up the cohort, one male and one female.

Sequencing was carried out with an Illumina NovaSeq 6000. TCRalpha and TCRbeta cDNA libraries were built by 5'RACE with constant-segment primers, adding sample barcodes and unique molecular identifiers. RNA was extracted from every sample with Trizol reagent. Amplification of the libraries took two PCR steps, and the second step added a second sample barcode plus Illumina TruSeq adapters. Sequencing of the libraries was done on an Illumina NovaSeq, producing 2 x 150 bp paired-end reads. For the original study's pipeline: With migec v1.2.7, reads were demultiplexed and then collapsed into UMI-guided consensus sequences. Using mixcr v2.1.11, the UMI consensuses were aligned to TRA and TRB V and J templates and assembled into clonotypes. Expanded or contracted clonotypes were those called significant by both edgeR and NoisET, with noise models trained on biological replicates. For edgeR calls, the thresholds were a false discovery rate-adjusted p below 0.01 and a log2 fold-change of 1. As an exploratory analysis of dynamics, max-normalized trajectories of the 1000 most abundant clonotypes were examined with PCA combined with hierarchical clustering. Separately sequenced CD4+ and CD8+ repertoires were used to assign the CD4 or CD8 phenotype of responding clones. The raw public reads went through TCRdb reprocessing: fastp at Q25, MiXCR clone calling, in-frame beta chains kept. Duplicate CDR3 protein sequences are folded into a single record with the most common DNA and genes. TCRdb, rather than the study authors, made the V and J calls. A total of some 600,000 distinct CDR3 sequences appear in this sample, around 15% of them only once. About 8.6% of the sample is held by the ten biggest clonotypes.

Study-wide conclusions, independent of this receptor: Clones that contracted from day 15 to 85 showed balanced CD4/CD8 phenotypes, whereas a second wave of clones that expanded from day 15 to 37 leaned towards CD4+. Whether the second-wave clones peaking on day 37 were SARS-CoV-2 specific was not confirmed. Some responding clones were detected in pre-infection memory, suggesting pre-existing cross-reactive memory T cells joined the SARS-CoV-2 response. The study covered only a couple of mild cases, and larger cohorts including severe cases with pre-infection samples were considered necessary. Contracting CD4+ clones appeared mostly in the CM and EM memory subsets, whereas CD8+ clones were enriched in EMRA.

The sequence is built from TRBV20-1 and TRBJ2-5; the D gene is possibly TRBD1 or TRBD2, each agreeing over 5 bases. Material: PBMCs or a T cell subset sorted from them (not recorded which). The clonotype comes from an adult woman who had mild COVID-19 (a few samples of this study predate the infection). The sample titles of this study are shuffled in the database, so cell type and time point are left out; the donor was told from shared clones. DNA sequence: TGCAGTGCTAGAGGCCCACGAGGGGCGGGGACCCAGTACTTC. It codes for CSARGPRGAGTQYF.